This T cell receptor (beta chain) was sequenced in a study of cytomegalovirus exposure and HLA in healthy donors. Study summary: It was reported in a later analysis that the same platform had been used for the approximately 120 validation repertoires as for the roughly 710 first-cohort repertoires.

The ends were cut back, 5 bases at V and 0 bases at J, with 8 bases in the middle. This CDR3 comprises 13 residues. Per germline, CDR1 SGHTA and CDR2 FQGTGA. Regarding the study as a whole: Researchers counted 164 TCR beta chains as cytomegalovirus-associated. Under in vitro conditions, a few CMV-associated chains were confirmed as specific for CMV antigens.

This clone was counted a single time. Its antigen is currently unknown. Profiling relied on immunoSEQ multiplex PCR, and the TCRdb table lists in-frame clones only, not all of them. Of roughly 330,000 clones listed, 75% to 90% are singletons. The source of this sequence is a woman aged 25 to 39 in good health and CMV-seropositive. V is TRBV7-3 and J is TRBJ2-7; D ambiguous. Sequencing used PBMCs. The CDR3 coding sequence is TGTGCCAGCAGCAACGGTCCCTCCTACGAGCAGTACTTC. Protein product: CASSNGPSYEQYF.